These T cell receptor beta chains were read from a single sample in a study of OX40 agonist ivuxolimab in advanced cancers. Here immunoSEQ multiplex PCR was the method, and the copy in TCRdb shows in-frame clones only, minus some. The top ten hold around 24% of the sample, which has 30,000 or so clones, roughly nine tenths seen once. The sequencing here drew on CD4+ or CD8+ T cells sorted from blood, taken in a trial of the OX40 agonist ivuxolimab. The origin of the receptors is an adult with an advanced solid tumor such as melanoma, head and neck, liver or kidney cancer. CDR3s include the opening cysteine and the closing phenylalanine or tryptophan. Fields, in order: D gene, V gene, clone size, J gene, CDR3 protein, CDR3 DNA. D genes are given only for firm matches. Clone size is not always given. Where it is, it says once, few, many or a class for expanded clones.

-,TRBV5-6,-,TRBJ2-7,CASSLGTGPRWQYF,TGTGCCAGCAGCTTGGGAACCGGCCCGCGCTGGCAGTACTTC
TRBD1,TRBV29-1,once,TRBJ2-7,CSVVDRSSYEQYF,TGCAGCGTCGTGGACAGGAGCTCCTACGAGCAGTACTTC
TRBD2,TRBV11-3,-,TRBJ2-2,CASSPTSGRGTGELFF,TGTGCCAGCAGCCCGACTAGCGGGAGAGGCACCGGGGAGCTGTTTTTT
TRBD1,TRBV29-1,-,TRBJ1-1,CSVVGTGGPEAFF,TGCAGCGTTGTGGGGACAGGGGGTCCTGAAGCTTTCTTT
TRBD2,TRBV7-2,once,TRBJ2-1,CASSWSGGTYNEQFF,TGTGCCAGCAGCTGGAGCGGGGGAACCTACAATGAGCAGTTCTTC
-,TRBV6-7,-,TRBJ2-5,CASSLDTMTAPSQETQYF,TGTGCCAGCAGCCTAGACACAATGACTGCTCCCTCTCAAGAGACCCAGTACTTC
TRBD2,TRBV13,-,TRBJ2-5,CASSRIAGGTQETQYF,TGTGCCAGCAGCAGAATAGCGGGGGGGACCCAAGAGACCCAGTACTTC
-,TRBV27,few,TRBJ1-1,CASSLPGHRTEAFF,TGTGCCAGCAGCCTTCCGGGACACCGGACTGAAGCTTTCTTT
-,TRBV5-4,-,TRBJ2-5,CASSTRGGTQETQYF,TGTGCCAGCAGCACCAGGGGAGGGACACAAGAGACCCAGTACTTC
TRBD2,TRBV5-1,-,TRBJ2-2,CASSVGTSGSPTGELFF,TGCGCCAGCAGCGTCGGGACTAGCGGGAGTCCCACCGGGGAGCTGTTTTTT
-,TRBV5-1,-,TRBJ1-2,CASSFGQRERVYGYTF,TGCGCCAGCAGCTTTGGGCAGAGGGAAAGGGTCTATGGCTACACCTTC
-,TRBV7-9,once,TRBJ1-4,CASSPRAQGLYEKLFF,TGTGCCAGCAGCCCCCGGGCGCAGGGCCTCTATGAAAAACTGTTTTTT
-,TRBV5-5,-,TRBJ1-4,CASSLSSPARATNEKLFF,TGTGCCAGCAGCTTGTCGAGTCCAGCCCGTGCAACTAATGAAAAACTGTTTTTT
-,TRBV11-2,-,TRBJ2-3,CASSLDFGPIETQYF,TGTGCCAGCAGCTTAGATTTCGGCCCGATTGAAACGCAGTATTTT
-,TRBV6-5,-,TRBJ2-7,CALAWVGAAAEQYF,TGTGCCCTTGCCTGGGTCGGAGCTGCTGCCGAGCAGTACTTC
-,TRBV5-6,-,TRBJ2-5,CASSLSGFETQYF,TGTGCCAGCAGCTTGTCAGGGTTTGAGACCCAGTACTTC